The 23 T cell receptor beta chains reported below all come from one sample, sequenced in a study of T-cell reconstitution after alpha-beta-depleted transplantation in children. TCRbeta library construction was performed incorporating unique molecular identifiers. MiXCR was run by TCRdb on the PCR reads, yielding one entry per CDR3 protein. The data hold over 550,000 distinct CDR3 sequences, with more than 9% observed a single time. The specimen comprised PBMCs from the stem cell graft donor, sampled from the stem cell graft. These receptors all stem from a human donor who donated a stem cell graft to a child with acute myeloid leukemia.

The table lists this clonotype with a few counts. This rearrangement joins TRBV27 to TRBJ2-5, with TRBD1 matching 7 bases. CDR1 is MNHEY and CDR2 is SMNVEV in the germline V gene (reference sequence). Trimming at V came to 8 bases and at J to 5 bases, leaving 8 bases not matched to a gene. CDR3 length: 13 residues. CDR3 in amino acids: CASRPTGAETQYF. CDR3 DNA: TGTGCCAGCCGGCCTACAGGGGCCGAGACCCAGTACTTC.

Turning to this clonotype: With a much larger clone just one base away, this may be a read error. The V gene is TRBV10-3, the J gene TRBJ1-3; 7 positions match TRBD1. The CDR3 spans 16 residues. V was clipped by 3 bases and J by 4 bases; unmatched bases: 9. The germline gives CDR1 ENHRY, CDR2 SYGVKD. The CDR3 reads CAISDPTGATGNTIYF. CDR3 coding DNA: TGTGCCATCAGTGATCCAACAGGGGCTACAGGAAACACCATATATTTT.

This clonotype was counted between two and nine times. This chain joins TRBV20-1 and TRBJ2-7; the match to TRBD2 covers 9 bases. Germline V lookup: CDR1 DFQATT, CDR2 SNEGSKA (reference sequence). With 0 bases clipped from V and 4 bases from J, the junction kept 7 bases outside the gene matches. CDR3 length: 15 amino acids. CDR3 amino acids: CSARDPSGASYEQYF. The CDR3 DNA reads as TGCAGTGCTAGAGATCCTAGCGGGGCATCGTACGAGCAGTACTTC.

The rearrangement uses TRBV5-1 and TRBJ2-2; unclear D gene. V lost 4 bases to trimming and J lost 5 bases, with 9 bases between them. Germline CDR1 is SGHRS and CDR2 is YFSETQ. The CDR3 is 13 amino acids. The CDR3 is CASSRDWTGELFF. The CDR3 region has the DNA TGCGCCAGCAGCCGAGACTGGACCGGGGAGCTGTTTTTT. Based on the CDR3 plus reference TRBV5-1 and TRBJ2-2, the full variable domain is KAGVTQTPRYLIKTRGQQVTLSCSPISGHRSVSWYQQTPGQGLQFLFEYFSETQRNKGNFPGRFSGRQFSNSRSEMNVSTLELGDSALYLCASSRDWTGELFFGEGSRLTVL.

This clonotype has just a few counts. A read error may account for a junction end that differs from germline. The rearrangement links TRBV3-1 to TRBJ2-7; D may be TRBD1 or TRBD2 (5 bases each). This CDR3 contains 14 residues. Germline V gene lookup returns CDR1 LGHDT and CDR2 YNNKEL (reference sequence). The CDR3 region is CASSPGTVSHEQYF. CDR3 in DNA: TGTGCCAGCAGTCCCGGGACGGTCTCCCACGAGCAGTACTTC.

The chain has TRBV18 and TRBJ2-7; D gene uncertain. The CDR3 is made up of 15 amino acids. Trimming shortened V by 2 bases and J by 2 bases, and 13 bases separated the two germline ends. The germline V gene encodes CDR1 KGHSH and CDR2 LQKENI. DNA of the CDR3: TGTGCCAGCTCACCAAGCTTCGGGCAAACCTACGAGCAGTACTTC. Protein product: CASSPSFGQTYEQYF.

CDR3 residues: CASSLMGQGSGNTIYF. Written as DNA, the CDR3 is TGTGCCAGCAGCTTAATGGGGCAGGGAAGTGGAAACACCATATATTTT. The J gene is TRBJ1-3, the V gene TRBV7-2; a possible D gene is TRBD1 (5 bases). CDR3 length equals 16 residues. CDR1 is SGHTA, CDR2 FQGNSA, per germline. V gave up 2 bases and J gave up 3 bases, with 14 bases separating them.

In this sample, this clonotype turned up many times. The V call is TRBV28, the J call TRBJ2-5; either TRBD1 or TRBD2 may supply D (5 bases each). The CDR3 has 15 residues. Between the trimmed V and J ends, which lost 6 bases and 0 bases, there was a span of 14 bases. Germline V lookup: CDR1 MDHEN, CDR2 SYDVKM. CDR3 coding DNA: TGTGCCAGCAGGCAGGGACGGACAAACCAAGAGACCCAGTACTTC. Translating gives CASRQGRTNQETQYF.

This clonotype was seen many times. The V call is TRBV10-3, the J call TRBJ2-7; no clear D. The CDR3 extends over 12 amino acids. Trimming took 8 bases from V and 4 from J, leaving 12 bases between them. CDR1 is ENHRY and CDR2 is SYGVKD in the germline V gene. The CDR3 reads CAIGDERYEQYF. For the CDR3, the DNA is TGTGCCATCGGAGACGAGAGGTACGAGCAGTACTTC.

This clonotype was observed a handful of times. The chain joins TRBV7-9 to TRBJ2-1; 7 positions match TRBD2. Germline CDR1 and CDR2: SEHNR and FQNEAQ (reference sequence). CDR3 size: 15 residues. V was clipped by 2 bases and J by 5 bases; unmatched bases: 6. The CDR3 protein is CASSLIAGLHNEQFF. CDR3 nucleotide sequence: TGTGCCAGCAGCTTAATTGCGGGACTACACAATGAGCAGTTCTTC.

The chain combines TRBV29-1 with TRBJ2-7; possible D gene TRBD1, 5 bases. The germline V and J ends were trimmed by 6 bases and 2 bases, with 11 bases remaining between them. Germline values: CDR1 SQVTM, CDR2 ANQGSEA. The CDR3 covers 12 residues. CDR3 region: CSVKVGPYEQYF. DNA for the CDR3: TGCAGCGTGAAGGTGGGGCCCTACGAGCAGTACTTC.

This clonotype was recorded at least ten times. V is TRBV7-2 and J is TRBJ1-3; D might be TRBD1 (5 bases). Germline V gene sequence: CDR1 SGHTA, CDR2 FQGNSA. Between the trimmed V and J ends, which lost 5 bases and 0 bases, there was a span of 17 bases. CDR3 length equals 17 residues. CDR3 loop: CASSQERGSYSGNTIYF. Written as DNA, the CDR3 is TGTGCCAGCAGCCAGGAGCGGGGGTCCTACTCTGGAAACACCATATATTTT.

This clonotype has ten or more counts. CDR3 sequence reads: CASSYQIVAGGPVNNEQFF. The CDR3 bases are TGTGCCAGCAGTTACCAAATAGTAGCGGGAGGGCCGGTGAACAATGAGCAGTTCTTC. The chain uses TRBV6-5 and TRBJ2-1, with 11 bases that match TRBD2. The CDR3 covers 19 residues. Germline CDR1 and CDR2: MNHEY and SVGAGI. The V and J ends lost 2 bases and 5 bases, in that order; junction bases with no gene match: 14.

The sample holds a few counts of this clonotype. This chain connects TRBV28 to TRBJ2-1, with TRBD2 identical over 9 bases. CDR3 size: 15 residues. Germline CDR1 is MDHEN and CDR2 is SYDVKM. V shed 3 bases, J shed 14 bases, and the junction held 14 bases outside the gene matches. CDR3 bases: TGTGCCAGCAGTTTCACGCCTAGCGGGACTTCGATGGAGTTCTTC. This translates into CASSFTPSGTSMEFF. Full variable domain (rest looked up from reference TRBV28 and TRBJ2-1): DVKVTQSSRYLVKRTGEKVFLECVQDMDHENMFWYRQDPGLGLRLIYFSYDVKMKEKGDIPEGYSVSREKKERFSLILESASTNQTSMYLCASSFTPSGTSMEFFGPGTRLTVL.

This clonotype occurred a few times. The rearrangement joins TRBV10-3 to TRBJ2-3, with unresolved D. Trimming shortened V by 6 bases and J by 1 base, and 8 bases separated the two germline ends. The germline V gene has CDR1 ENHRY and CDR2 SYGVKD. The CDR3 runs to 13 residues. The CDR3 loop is CAISPTGTDTQYF. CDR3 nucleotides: TGTGCCATCAGCCCGACTGGCACAGATACGCAGTATTTT.

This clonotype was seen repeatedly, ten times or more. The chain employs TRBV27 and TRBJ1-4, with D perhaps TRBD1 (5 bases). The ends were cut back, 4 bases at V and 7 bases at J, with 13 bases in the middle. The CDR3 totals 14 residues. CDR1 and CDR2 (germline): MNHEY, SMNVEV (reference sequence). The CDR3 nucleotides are TGTGCCAGCAGTTCTACACCAAGGGGTGAAAAACTGTTTTTT. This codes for CASSSTPRGEKLFF.

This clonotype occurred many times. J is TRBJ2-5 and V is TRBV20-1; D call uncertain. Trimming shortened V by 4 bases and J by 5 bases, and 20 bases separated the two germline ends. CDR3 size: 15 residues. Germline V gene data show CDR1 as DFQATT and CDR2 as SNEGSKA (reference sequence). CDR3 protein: CSATTLDPGKETQYF. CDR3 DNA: TGCAGTGCTACGACCTTGGACCCCGGAAAGGAGACCCAGTACTTC.

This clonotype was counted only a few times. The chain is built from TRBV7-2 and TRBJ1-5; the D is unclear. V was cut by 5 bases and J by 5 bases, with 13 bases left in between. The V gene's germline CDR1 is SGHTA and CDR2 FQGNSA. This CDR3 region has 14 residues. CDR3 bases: TGTGCCAGCAGCCCGGGCTTGGCGTATCAGCCCCAGCATTTT. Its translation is CASSPGLAYQPQHF.

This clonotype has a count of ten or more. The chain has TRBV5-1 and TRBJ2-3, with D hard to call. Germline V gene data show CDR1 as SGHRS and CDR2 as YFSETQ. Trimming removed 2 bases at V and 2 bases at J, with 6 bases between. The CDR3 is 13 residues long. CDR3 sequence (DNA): TGCGCCAGCAGCTTCCCCTACACAGATACGCAGTATTTT. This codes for CASSFPYTDTQYF.

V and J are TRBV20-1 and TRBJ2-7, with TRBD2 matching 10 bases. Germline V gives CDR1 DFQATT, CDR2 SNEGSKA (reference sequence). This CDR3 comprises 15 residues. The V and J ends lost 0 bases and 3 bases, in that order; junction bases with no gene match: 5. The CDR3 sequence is CSARDWTSGGYEQYF. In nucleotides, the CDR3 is TGCAGTGCTAGAGATTGGACTAGCGGAGGCTACGAGCAGTACTTC.

CDR3 nucleotide sequence: TGTGCCAGCAGCGTAGCTACGGTGACAGCCGTTGAGGCCGGGGAGCTGTTTTTT. Encoded protein: CASSVATVTAVEAGELFF. This chain uses TRBV9 with TRBJ2-2, with a weak D call TRBD1 (5 bases). Germline CDR1 SGDLS, CDR2 YYNGEE. Trimming shortened V by 0 bases and J by 6 bases, and 21 bases separated the two germline ends. CDR3 length: 18 residues. The entire variable domain, with the rest obtained from reference TRBV9 and TRBJ2-2, is as follows: DSGVTQTPKHLITATGQRVTLRCSPRSGDLSVYWYQQSLDQGLQFLIQYYNGEERAKGNILERFSAQQFPDLHSELNLSSLELGDSALYFCASSVATVTAVEAGELFFGEGSRLTVL.

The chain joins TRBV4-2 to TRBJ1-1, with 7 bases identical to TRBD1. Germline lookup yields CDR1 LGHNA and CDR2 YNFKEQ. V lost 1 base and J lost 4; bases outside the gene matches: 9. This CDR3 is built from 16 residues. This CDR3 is CASSQAGAGGSTEAFF. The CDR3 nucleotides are TGTGCCAGCAGCCAAGCGGGGGCAGGGGGTAGCACTGAAGCTTTCTTT.

The CDR3 protein is CASSLLGLHGPHEQYF. The DNA for the CDR3 is TGTGCCAGCAGTTTACTGGGACTTCACGGTCCCCACGAGCAGTACTTC. The chain has TRBV27 and TRBJ2-7; D is perhaps TRBD2 (6 bases). Germline V gene data show CDR1 as MNHEY and CDR2 as SMNVEV (reference sequence). The CDR3 length is 16 residues. With 2 bases removed from V and 5 bases from J, the gap between germline ends came to 19 bases.